The clone carrying this T cell receptor beta chain was observed many times. This CDR3 is 15 amino acids long. V lost 4 bases and J 1 base, leaving 11 bases between the germline ends. The germline gives CDR1 MGHDK, CDR2 SYGVNS. TCRdb re-called the 5' RACE reads through MiXCR, storing one row per CDR3 protein. The table has more than 40,000 distinct CDR3 sequences, roughly 27% seen once. The memory fraction was CD4+CD45RO+CD25- cells. V and J are TRBV25-1 and TRBJ2-4; the D gene could be TRBD1 or TRBD2 (5 bases each). The clonotype originates from a female donor with breast cancer. The sample consisted of memory CD4+ T cells sorted from a lymph node. As for subset: memory CD4+ T cells, CD4+CD45RO+CD25-. DNA of the CDR3: TGTGCCAGCAGTGGGCCGTGGGGGGCCAAAAACATTCAGTACTTC. This translates into CASSGPWGAKNIQYF.